Below, 18 T cell receptor beta chains from the same sample are listed, as sequenced in a study of human thymus T cells. Sequencing was performed with immunoSEQ multiplex PCR; in TCRdb, only in-frame clones are kept and a portion is missing. The repertoire consists of about 60,000 clones, with 94% occurring once and the leading ten covering roughly 5.6%. Sequenced: blood. These receptor sequences come from a boy younger than two with a congenital heart defect but otherwise immunologically healthy.

This chain joins TRBV7-9 and TRBJ2-7, with D possibly matching TRBD1 (6 bases). The CDR3 loop spans 12 amino acids. CDR1 and CDR2 from the germline V gene are SEHNR and FQNEAQ (reference sequence). Trimming stripped 2 bases from V and 4 bases from J, with 6 bases between. The CDR3 nucleotides read TGTGCCAGCAGCTTAACAGGGTACGAGCAGTACTTC. Residues: CASSLTGYEQYF.

The chain is built from TRBV7-9 and TRBJ2-3; D not resolved. From germline, CDR1 is SEHNR and CDR2 FQNEAQ (reference sequence). CDR3 length equals 12 residues. The ends were cut back, 6 bases at V and 2 bases at J, with 6 bases in the middle. The CDR3 DNA reads TGTGCCAGCAGAGGGTACACAGATACGCAGTATTTT. It codes for CASRGYTDTQYF.

This chain links TRBV4-2 with TRBJ1-1; TRBD1 is a possible D gene (6 bases). The germline gives CDR1 LGHNA, CDR2 YNFKEQ. This CDR3 contains 17 residues. V lost 0 bases to trimming and J lost 1 base, with 15 bases between them. The CDR3 nucleotides read TGTGCCAGCAGCCAAGAGGGCGCTGGGGGCGCGAACACTGAAGCTTTCTTT. It codes for CASSQEGAGGANTEAFF.

The V and J genes are TRBV20-1 and TRBJ2-7; D gene ambiguous. CDR3 length: 11 residues. Trimming removed 3 bases at V and 6 bases at J, with 9 bases between. Per germline, CDR1 DFQATT and CDR2 SNEGSKA (reference sequence). The CDR3 protein is CSASRMVEQYF. The DNA of the CDR3 is TGCAGTGCTAGCCGGATGGTCGAGCAGTACTTC.

The V and J genes are TRBV5-4 and TRBJ2-7, with 9 positions matching TRBD2. The CDR3 sequence is 16 residues long. Per the germline V gene, CDR1 is SGHNT and CDR2 is YYREEE (reference sequence). V was pared by 1 base and J by 0 bases, with 5 bases of the junction left unmatched. CDR3 sequence (DNA): TGTGCCAGCAGCTTGATCGCGGGAGGGGGCTCCTACGAGCAGTACTTC. It translates to CASSLIAGGGSYEQYF.

This clone appeared once. The V and J genes are TRBV7-2 and TRBJ2-5; the D call may be TRBD1 or TRBD2 (7 bases each). This CDR3 has 17 amino acids. V shed 2 bases and J shed 4 bases, with 20 bases lying between them. CDR1 is SGHTA and CDR2 is FQGNSA in the germline V gene. The CDR3 DNA is TGTGCCAGCAGCTTATGGCCCCCAGGGGGGGGCGGAGAGACCCAGTACTTC. Its protein product is CASSLWPPGGGGETQYF.

This clone appeared a few times. The gene calls are TRBV27 and TRBJ1-6, with D uncertain. Germline values: CDR1 MNHEY, CDR2 SMNVEV (reference sequence). The CDR3 has 13 amino acids. With 5 bases removed from V and 6 bases from J, the gap between germline ends came to 8 bases. The CDR3 region has the DNA TGTGCCAGCAGTCCTCTCGGTAATTCACCCCTCCACTTT. Encoded protein: CASSPLGNSPLHF.

V usage is TRBV5-1 and J usage is TRBJ2-2, with 7 bases lining up with TRBD1. The CDR3 length is 15 residues. The V segment lost 4 bases and the J segment 2 bases; nucleotides outside the gene matches: 5. The V gene's germline CDR1 is SGHRS and CDR2 YFSETQ. DNA of the CDR3: TGCGCCAGCAGCCCGGGACAGATAAACACCGGGGAGCTGTTTTTT. This gives the protein CASSPGQINTGELFF. The full variable domain, in which reference TRBV5-1 and TRBJ2-2 provide the parts outside the CDR3, is KAGVTQTPRYLIKTRGQQVTLSCSPISGHRSVSWYQQTPGQGLQFLFEYFSETQRNKGNFPGRFSGRQFSNSRSEMNVSTLELGDSALYLCASSPGQINTGELFFGEGSRLTVL.

In its sample, this clone was seen once. Here the CDR3 reads CASRTSGTGELFF. CDR3 in DNA: TGCGCCAGCAGGACTAGCGGGACCGGGGAGCTGTTTTTT. The rearrangement uses TRBV10-1 and TRBJ2-2, with 10 bases lining up with TRBD2. The germline gives CDR1 WNHNN, CDR2 SYGVQD (reference sequence). The CDR3 has 13 residues. V shed 6 bases and J 5 bases; nucleotides not matched to a gene: 0.

V and J are TRBV9 and TRBJ2-1; D unresolved. V lost 0 bases and J lost 1, with 8 bases in between. CDR1 is SGDLS and CDR2 is YYNGEE in the germline V gene. This CDR3 spans 15 amino acids. This CDR3 is CASSVEGFSYNEQFF. The CDR3 region has the DNA TGTGCCAGCAGCGTAGAAGGGTTTTCCTACAATGAGCAGTTCTTC.

The chain links TRBV7-9 to TRBJ2-1, with a weak D call TRBD2 (6 bases). Germline V gene data show CDR1 as SEHNR and CDR2 as FQNEAQ (reference sequence). The ends were cut back, 3 bases at V and 4 bases at J, with 16 bases in the middle. The CDR3 is made up of 16 amino acids. DNA for the CDR3: TGTGCCAGCAGCTTGTACGGAGGGTCGTTTTACAATGAGCAGTTCTTC. Residues: CASSLYGGSFYNEQFF.

This chain uses TRBV4-3 with TRBJ1-1; tentatively, D is TRBD1 (5 bases). V was shortened by 1 base and J by 6 bases, with 12 bases between the two germline ends. The germline CDR1 and CDR2 sequences are LGHNA and YSLEER. The CDR3 sequence is 14 residues long. The DNA of the CDR3 is TGCGCCAGCAGCCAAGTGTCAGGGATGGCTGAAGCTTTCTTT. Amino acid sequence: CASSQVSGMAEAFF.

The chain joins TRBV4-2 to TRBJ1-4; a weak D match, TRBD1 (5 bases). Trimming took off 1 base at V and 4 bases at J, with 10 bases between the two ends. The CDR3 contains 15 residues. Germline-derived CDR1 and CDR2 are LGHNA and YNFKEQ. CDR3 sequence: CASSQAGRGNEKLFF. The CDR3 nucleotides are TGTGCCAGCAGCCAAGCAGGGAGGGGTAATGAAAAACTGTTTTTT.

The CDR3 reads CASSPQGNSPLHF. The DNA for the CDR3 is TGCGCCAGCAGCCCTCAGGGGAATTCACCCCTCCACTTT. The chain recombines TRBV4-3 with TRBJ1-6; possible D gene TRBD1, 6 bases. V lost 4 bases and J lost 7, with 8 bases in between. Germline CDR1 is LGHNA and CDR2 is YSLEER. This CDR3 has 13 amino acids.

The chain links TRBV2 to TRBJ2-1; D might be TRBD2 (5 bases). Looked up from germline, CDR1 is SNHLY and CDR2 is FYNNEI. Trimming shortened V by 8 bases and J by 6 bases, and 20 bases separated the two germline ends. This CDR3 has 15 residues. CDR3 region: CASGLLYSGINEQFF. As DNA, the CDR3 is TGTGCCAGCGGACTTTTATATTCGGGGATCAATGAGCAGTTCTTC.

Only one count was recorded for this clone. The CDR3 protein is CASSLVPGGSHNEQFF. CDR3 coding DNA: TGTGCCAGCAGCTTAGTGCCAGGCGGGTCCCACAATGAGCAGTTCTTC. The rearrangement uses TRBV11-3 and TRBJ2-1, with D possibly being TRBD2 (5 bases). Trimming cost V 1 base and J 5 bases, with 15 bases left between them. CDR1 SGHNT and CDR2 YENEEA come from the germline V gene. The CDR3 totals 16 residues.

This chain joins TRBV5-1 and TRBJ2-2; the D gene is possibly TRBD1 (5 bases). Per the germline V gene, CDR1 is SGHRS and CDR2 is YFSETQ. V was cut by 3 bases and J by 0 bases, with 9 bases left in between. CDR3 size: 15 residues. For the CDR3, the DNA is TGCGCCAGCAGCTCCACGACAGCGAACACCGGGGAGCTGTTTTTT. Its translation: CASSSTTANTGELFF.

This CDR3 is CASSPSATGAYNEQFF. CDR3 DNA sequence: TGTGCCAGCTCACCATCTGCGACAGGGGCGTACAATGAGCAGTTCTTC. This chain joins TRBV18 and TRBJ2-1; 8 bases are shared with TRBD1. V lost 2 bases and J lost 4; bases outside the gene matches: 7. The CDR3 consists of 16 residues. Germline loops: CDR1 KGHSH, CDR2 LQKENI.